This TCR beta chain was documented in a study of blood T cell repertoires in COVID-19 (dated by TCRdb to about 2020). Broadly, across the study: Collaborator samples came from the United States, Italy and Spain and covered acute and convalescent phases of COVID-19. Where available, HLA class I and class II types were obtained from metadata supplied by the sample provider rather than from assay-based typing. The prospective study material was composed of cDNA or gDNA derived from T cells, B-cell-depleted T cells, or PBMCs. Sample metadata almost always included a de-identified subject ID, COVID-19 status, age in years and sex. The repertoires were released in a freely available public database intended as a resource for research on the immune response to SARS-CoV-2. The samples were drawn from the first 160 participants of the ongoing ImmuneRACE study and from 950 to 1,500 subjects provided by 6 global collaborators. The dataset comprised deeply sampled blood TCRbeta repertoires from subjects exposed to, actively infected with, or recovered from COVID-19. General study outcomes and caveats: How much clinical and demographic metadata was included differed by source and by participant, and the metadata was provided uncurated.

Notes on this clone: It lacks a known antigen. There are no base qualities to consult, and no much larger clone falls within one base.

Per the germline V gene, KGHSH is the CDR1 and LQKENI is the CDR2. Trimming leaves V shorter by 1 base and J shorter by 6 bases, with the junction holding 3 bases beyond the gene matches. From cysteine to phenylalanine, the CDR3 is 14 amino acids long. Left in the record is the CDR3 DNA by itself, 42 bases read in frame from the first base. Participants in the prospective study were aged about 18 to 95 years, lived in 20 to 25 United States geographic areas, and enrolled through a virtual design. Cohort assignment in the prospective study relied on participant-reported clinical history from a screening survey and a study questionnaire. A participant counted as exposed if, within 2 weeks of entering the study, that participant had been in contact with someone who had a PCR-confirmed or clinician-diagnosed COVID-19 case. In the prospective study, mobile phlebotomists collected whole blood, serum and a nasopharyngeal or oropharyngeal swab from each participant. Participants in the prospective study had the option to provide additional blood draws and questionnaires over an approximately two-month period. Before DNA extraction, blood samples from the prospective study were shipped at room temperature or frozen.

TCRbeta CDR3 regions were amplified from genomic DNA using the immunoSEQ Assay, a bias-controlled multiplex PCR. As for how the authors treated the data: The number of nucleated cells in each sample was estimated by amplification of reference gene primers within the assay. To quantify the absolute abundance of each unique TCRbeta CDR3 rearrangement, sequence reads were collapsed and filtered. Productive Simpson clonality was computed per sample as the square root of Simpson's diversity index over productive rearrangements. The immuneACCESS repertoire file appears here via TCRdb, limited to in-frame rearrangements. These files lack a portion of the clones; in checked studies, under half of the deficit traces to unresolved V genes, and the cause of the others is not known. That table is the source of V, J and clone size, and D and trimming were worked out from the DNA. This sample has over 350,000 clones in its table, and 90% to 95% of those were observed once. The ten top clones hold more than 0.85% of the sample.

The chain is encoded by TRBV18 joined to TRBJ1-5, with 7 bases in between that match TRBD1. The TCR sequence derives from a woman aged 40 to 50 who had been exposed to COVID-19. Sequencing used PBMCs or T cells enriched from blood (not recorded which). The DNA sequence reads TGTGCCAGCTCACCACTAGGGGGCGGTCAGCCCCAGCATTTT. Translated, this gives CASSPLGGGQPQHF.